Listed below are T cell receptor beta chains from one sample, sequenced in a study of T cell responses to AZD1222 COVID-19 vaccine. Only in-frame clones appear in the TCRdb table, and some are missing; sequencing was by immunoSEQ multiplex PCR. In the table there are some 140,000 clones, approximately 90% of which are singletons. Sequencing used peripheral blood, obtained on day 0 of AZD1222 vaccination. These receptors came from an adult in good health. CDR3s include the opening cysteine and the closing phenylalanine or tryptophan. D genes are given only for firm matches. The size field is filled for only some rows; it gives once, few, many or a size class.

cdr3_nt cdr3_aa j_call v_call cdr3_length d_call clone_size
TGTGCCAGCAGTGACCGAGGCTATGAGCAGTTCTTC CASSDRGYEQFF TRBJ2-1 TRBV25-1 12 NA NA
TGTGCCAGCAGTTTAGGGTGGGAGGGACTGATCGGCTCCTACGAGCAGTACTTC CASSLGWEGLIGSYEQYF TRBJ2-7 TRBV28 18 TRBD2 NA
TGTGCCAGCAGCTTAGTCTCGGGGGCGCCTTATGAAAAACTGTTTTTT CASSLVSGAPYEKLFF TRBJ1-4 TRBV7-9 16 NA NA
TGTGCCAGCAGCTTAGATCGGAATCAGCCCCAGCATTTT CASSLDRNQPQHF TRBJ1-5 TRBV11-2 13 NA few
TGTGCTAGTGGTTCACGGACAGGGGGCCCGAACACTGAAGCTTTCTTT CASGSRTGGPNTEAFF TRBJ1-1 TRBV12-5 16 TRBD1 NA
TGTGCCAGCAGTTCCTACGACCGATCACCCCTCCACTTT CASSSYDRSPLHF TRBJ1-6 TRBV12-3/TRBV12-4 13 NA few
TGTGCCAGCAGTTACAGGGACAGGGGCGATGAGCAGTTCTTC CASSYRDRGDEQFF TRBJ2-1 TRBV6-6 14 TRBD1 few
TGCGCCAGCAGCTCCGAGTCAACTAATGAAAAACTGTTTTTT CASSSESTNEKLFF TRBJ1-4 TRBV4-1 14 NA NA
TGTGCCAGCAGCCAAGAGTTGGCGGCCACAGATACGCAGTATTTT CASSQELAATDTQYF TRBJ2-3 TRBV3-1/TRBV3-2 15 NA NA
TGTGCCAGCAGCTTATCGAGGACAGGAGGGATTGAAGCTTTCTTT CASSLSRTGGIEAFF TRBJ1-1 TRBV11-3 15 TRBD1 few
TGTGCCAGCAGCCCAATAGCGGGAGGTCCCTCTTTTAGCACAGATACGCAGTATTTT CASSPIAGGPSFSTDTQYF TRBJ2-3 TRBV7-6 19 TRBD2 NA
TGTGCCAGCAGTTACAATGGGGGCTCCTACAATGAGCAGTTCTTC CASSYNGGSYNEQFF TRBJ2-1 TRBV6-5 15 NA NA
TGCGCCAGCAGCTTGGAGGTGACAGGGCTTCACGAGCAGTACTTC CASSLEVTGLHEQYF TRBJ2-7 TRBV5-1 15 TRBD1 NA
TGTGCCAGCTCACCAAACACTCAGGCGATTAATGAAAAACTGTTTTTT CASSPNTQAINEKLFF TRBJ1-4 TRBV18 16 NA once
TGTGCCAGTACCCCCGGGGCCCCGAACACTGAAGCTTTCTTT CASTPGAPNTEAFF TRBJ1-1 TRBV19 14 NA NA
TGTGCCATCAGTGAGACGGCGCATACTGCTAACTATGGCTACACCTTC CAISETAHTANYGYTF TRBJ1-2 TRBV10-3 16 NA NA
TGTGCCAGCAGCCAAGAAGGGATGAACACTGAAGCTTTCTTT CASSQEGMNTEAFF TRBJ1-1 TRBV3-1/TRBV3-2 14 NA NA
TGTGCCAGCAGCTTAAGGGCGACTAATGAAAAACTGTTTTTT CASSLRATNEKLFF TRBJ1-4 TRBV7-2 14 NA NA
TGTGCCAGCAGCCAGCCCCCGGGACAGGGTCGGGGCTACACCTTC CASSQPPGQGRGYTF TRBJ1-2 TRBV4-2 15 TRBD1 once
TGTGCCAGCAGCGTGGGAGTCGGAACCTACGAGCAGTACTTC CASSVGVGTYEQYF TRBJ2-7 TRBV5-4 14 NA NA
TGTGCCAGCAGCAAATATAGCGGGAGTTTAGTCATTCAGTACTTC CASSKYSGSLVIQYF TRBJ2-4 TRBV11-3 15 TRBD2 NA
TGTGCCAGCAGCCTGACTAGAGGTTACAATGAGCAGTTCTTC CASSLTRGYNEQFF TRBJ2-1 TRBV5-4 14 NA NA
TGTGCCAGCAGCGTATCTACCCATGGGGCCAACGTCCTGACTTTC CASSVSTHGANVLTF TRBJ2-6 TRBV9 15 NA NA
TGTGCCACCACCCAGCGGGATGGCTACAATGAGCAGTTCTTC CATTQRDGYNEQFF TRBJ2-1 TRBV15 14 TRBD2 NA
TGCGCCAGCAGCCAAAGAGCCGGGGAGACAGATACGCAGTATTTT CASSQRAGETDTQYF TRBJ2-3 TRBV4-3 15 NA once
TGTGCCAGCAACTGGACCCCAGATACGCAGTATTTT CASNWTPDTQYF TRBJ2-3 TRBV5-5 12 NA NA
TGTGCCAGCAGGTTGGAAGGGCTCGGGAATCAGCCCCAGCATTTT CASRLEGLGNQPQHF TRBJ1-5 TRBV2 15 NA NA
TGTGCCAGCAGTTCCGGACGCAGCCAGCCCCAGCATTTT CASSSGRSQPQHF TRBJ1-5 TRBV28 13 NA NA
TGTGCCAGTAGTCTAGGGACAGGACGAATGAACACTGAAGCTTTCTTT CASSLGTGRMNTEAFF TRBJ1-1 TRBV19 16 TRBD1 NA
TGTGCCAGCAGCAGGCCAGAGACTGAAGCTTTCTTT CASSRPETEAFF TRBJ1-1 TRBV5-6 12 NA NA
TGTGCCAGCAGTTTGGGTCAGCTCTTCTATAATTCACCCCTCCACTTT CASSLGQLFYNSPLHF TRBJ1-6 TRBV27 16 NA NA
TGCGCCAGCAGCCCTACTAGGCCTGGCAATTCACCCCTCCACTTT CASSPTRPGNSPLHF TRBJ1-6 TRBV5-1 15 NA NA
TGTGCCAGCAGTGACGGCTTGGGGAACACTGAAGCTTTCTTT CASSDGLGNTEAFF TRBJ1-1 TRBV6-1 14 NA NA
TGCGCCAGCAGCTTGGAGGGACAGGGGGCGATCGAGCAGTACTTC CASSLEGQGAIEQYF TRBJ2-7 TRBV5-1 15 TRBD1 NA
TGTGCCAGCAGCTTAGGGGCGAAGGGGGGAGATACGCAGTATTTT CASSLGAKGGDTQYF TRBJ2-3 TRBV7-2 15 NA NA